Below, 20 T cell receptor beta chains from the same sample are listed, as sequenced in a study of radiotherapy plus CTLA-4 blockade in lung cancer. The data were produced by immunoSEQ multiplex PCR, yet TCRdb's version contains in-frame clones alone and is incomplete. The data contain tens of thousands of clones, approximately 78% of them seen just once; the ten biggest clones take up about 25%. Here the sequenced sample was peripheral blood, taken from a patient treated with radiotherapy plus ipilimumab. Source of these receptors: a human donor with non-small cell lung cancer that progressed on radiotherapy plus ipilimumab.

This clone was seen a few times. The rearrangement links TRBV4-2 to TRBJ1-1; possible D gene TRBD1, 5 bases. V shed 0 bases and J shed 6 bases, with 8 bases lying between them. The CDR3 loop spans 13 amino acids. Germline assignment: CDR1 LGHNA and CDR2 YNFKEQ. CDR3: CASSQDWGAEAFF. The CDR3 DNA reads TGTGCCAGCAGCCAAGATTGGGGCGCTGAAGCTTTCTTT.

The chain combines TRBV30 with TRBJ1-5; 7 bases map to TRBD1. V was clipped by 0 bases and J by 0 bases; unmatched bases: 17. The CDR3 is 20 amino acids. Germline V gives CDR1 GTSNPN, CDR2 SVGIG (reference sequence). The CDR3 loop reads CAWSVRWGSGGVSSNQPQHF. The CDR3 DNA reads as TGTGCCTGGAGTGTACGCTGGGGGTCAGGGGGAGTATCTAGCAATCAGCCCCAGCATTTT.

The genes are TRBV27 and TRBJ2-4; TRBD2 matches at 8 bases. The CDR3 has 17 amino acids. In germline, CDR1 is MNHEY, CDR2 SMNVEV (reference sequence). Losses at the gene ends were 2 bases for V and 3 bases for J; bases not matched to a gene: 9. CDR3 protein: CASSLDSSGIVKNIQYF. The CDR3, as DNA: TGTGCCAGCAGTTTAGATAGTAGCGGGATTGTCAAAAACATTCAGTACTTC.

The rearrangement links TRBV28 to TRBJ2-5, with no clear D. Germline V gene data show CDR1 as MDHEN and CDR2 as SYDVKM. V was pared by 2 bases and J by 0 bases, with 7 bases between. The CDR3 totals 14 residues. CDR3 coding DNA: TGTGCCAGCAGTTTAGGTCGCTACCAAGAGACCCAGTACTTC. Its protein is CASSLGRYQETQYF.

This clone appeared a single time. The gene calls are TRBV10-3 and TRBJ2-3, with 14 nucleotides matching TRBD2. V shed 8 bases and J 4 bases; nucleotides not matched to a gene: 2. Germline loops: CDR1 ENHRY, CDR2 SYGVKD. The CDR3 contains 14 residues. CDR3 residues: CAIGTSGGADTQYF. Here the CDR3 DNA reads TGTGCCATCGGGACTAGCGGGGGCGCAGATACGCAGTATTTT.

The rearrangement links TRBV7-2 to TRBJ2-5; 8 bases are shared with TRBD1. CDR1 and CDR2 from the germline V gene are SGHTA and FQGNSA. V gave up 7 bases and J gave up 5 bases; unmatched junction bases: 6. The CDR3 loop spans 13 amino acids. CDR3 in DNA: TGTGCCAGCACAGGGGGCGCCGGGGAGACCCAGTACTTC. Translation gives CASTGGAGETQYF.

The CDR3 coding sequence is TGTGCCAGCAGGGGGGATAGTCAGCCCCAGCATTTT. Its translation: CASRGDSQPQHF. The chain uses TRBV6-6 and TRBJ1-5; perhaps TRBD1 as D (5 bases). The CDR3 is made up of 12 amino acids. Germline values: CDR1 MNHNY, CDR2 SVGAGI (reference sequence). With 6 bases removed from V and 6 bases from J, the gap between germline ends came to 9 bases.

This rearrangement joins TRBV28 to TRBJ2-7, with D perhaps TRBD1 (5 bases). Trimming cost V 1 base and J 1 base, with 17 bases left between them. CDR3 length: 17 amino acids. Germline-derived CDR1 and CDR2 are MDHEN and SYDVKM. CDR3 in DNA: TGTGCCAGCAGTTTATACCAGACAGCTTCGTCGTCCTACGAGCAGTACTTC. The encoded protein is CASSLYQTASSSYEQYF.

V is TRBV28 and J is TRBJ2-1; a weak D match, TRBD2 (6 bases). CDR3 length equals 15 residues. The V and J ends lost 6 bases and 9 bases respectively, with 21 bases between them. CDR1 is MDHEN, CDR2 SYDVKM, per germline. CDR3 in DNA: TGTGCCAGCAGGACTCGGGACTTGCCCTTGAGTGAGCAGTTCTTC. As protein: CASRTRDLPLSEQFF.

The gene calls are TRBV5-6 and TRBJ1-4; D is unresolved. CDR1 is SGHDT and CDR2 is YYEEEE in the germline V gene. V lost 5 bases to trimming and J lost 0 bases, with 11 bases between them. CDR3 length: 15 residues. The CDR3 is CASRPSTATNEKLFF. The CDR3 DNA follows: TGTGCCAGCAGACCCTCAACTGCAACTAATGAAAAACTGTTTTTT.

The chain links TRBV28 to TRBJ1-4; 7 positions match TRBD1. The CDR3 covers 14 residues. J gave up 8 bases and V 7 bases, and 10 bases lay outside the gene matches. Per germline, CDR1 MDHEN and CDR2 SYDVKM. The CDR3 is CASKSDREGEKLFF. The CDR3 DNA reads TGTGCCAGCAAGAGCGACAGGGAGGGAGAAAAACTGTTTTTT.

This clone came up a few times. The J gene is TRBJ2-1, the V gene TRBV5-6; a weak D match, TRBD1 (7 bases). V was shortened by 4 bases and J by 12 bases, with 17 bases between the two germline ends. This CDR3 is built from 13 residues. Per germline, CDR1 SGHDT and CDR2 YYEEEE. The CDR3 reads CASSVLRQGGQFF. For the CDR3, the DNA is TGTGCCAGCAGCGTACTACGACAGGGAGGGCAGTTCTTC.

The DNA of the CDR3 is TGTGCCACGGCCAGGACACCAGAAAAACTGTTTTTT. Amino acids: CATARTPEKLFF. The V gene is TRBV19, the J gene TRBJ1-4; tentative D call: TRBD1 (5 bases). Germline values: CDR1 LNHDA, CDR2 SQIVND (reference sequence). Trimming took 10 bases from V and 8 from J, leaving 14 bases between them. The CDR3 is 12 amino acids.

J is TRBJ1-2 and V is TRBV28; no firm D call. From germline, CDR1 is MDHEN and CDR2 SYDVKM. There are 13 residues in the CDR3. Trimming took off 3 bases at V and 4 bases at J, with 9 bases between the two ends. The CDR3 DNA reads as TGTGCCAGCAGTTTCCGCAGAGGCTATGGCTACACCTTC. The encoded protein is CASSFRRGYGYTF.

The chain combines TRBV7-6 with TRBJ2-7, with TRBD1 matching over 7 bases. Germline CDR1 reads SGHVS; CDR2 reads FNYEAQ. This CDR3 has 18 residues. With V trimmed by 3 bases and J by 3 bases, 17 bases remained unmatched. The chain's CDR3 is CASSLHPVSGQTHYEQYF. The CDR3 coding sequence is TGTGCCAGCAGCTTGCATCCGGTCTCGGGACAGACCCACTACGAGCAGTACTTC.

This sequence joins TRBV4-1 and TRBJ2-5; D is unclear. The germline V gene encodes CDR1 MGHRA and CDR2 YSYEKL. This CDR3 has 17 residues. V was clipped by 0 bases and J by 5 bases, with 19 bases between them. The CDR3 loop is CASSQEGSTPNRETQYF. Here the CDR3 DNA reads TGCGCCAGCAGCCAAGAAGGCAGTACGCCGAATCGGGAGACCCAGTACTTC.

The V call is TRBV9, the J call TRBJ2-7; D is tentatively TRBD1 or TRBD2 (6 bases each). Germline V gene data show CDR1 as SGDLS and CDR2 as YYNGEE. The ends were cut back, 1 base at V and 2 bases at J, with 13 bases in the middle. The CDR3 covers 15 residues. Written as DNA, the CDR3 is TGTGCCAGCAGCGTATCGGGGGCAGGGGCCTACGAGCAGTACTTC. Translated, it gives CASSVSGAGAYEQYF.

Regarding this clone: The sample holds other DNA sequences that translate to the same CDR3. The CDR3 reads CASSDSTYEQYF. The CDR3 DNA reads TGTGCCAGCAGTGACAGTACCTACGAGCAGTACTTC. The chain is built from TRBV2 and TRBJ2-7; no definite D call. V lost 3 bases, J lost 2 bases, and 5 bases lay in between. The CDR3 runs 12 residues. Germline V gene data show CDR1 as SNHLY and CDR2 as FYNNEI.

CDR3 protein: CASSIGGLNYGYTF. The DNA for the CDR3 is TGTGCCAGCAGTATAGGGGGCCTAAACTATGGCTACACCTTC. The V gene is TRBV5-5, the J gene TRBJ1-2, with 7 bases lining up with TRBD1. After removal of 5 bases from V and 2 bases from J, the junction contained 6 bases not matched to a gene. The CDR3 loop spans 14 amino acids. Germline CDR1 is SGHKS and CDR2 is YYEKEE (reference sequence).

Only one count was recorded for this clone. The chain uses TRBV2 and TRBJ1-3, with a tentative D call TRBD1 (6 bases). The length of the CDR3 is 12 residues. CDR1 and CDR2 from the germline V gene are SNHLY and FYNNEI. Trimming shortened V by 7 bases and J by 4 bases, and 8 bases separated the two germline ends. The CDR3 reads CASTGDGNTIYF. The CDR3 coding sequence is TGTGCCAGCACAGGGGACGGAAACACCATATATTTT.